This entry is about one TCR beta chain. No antigen is known for it. Produced via immunoSEQ multiplex PCR; TCRdb's table is partial and in-frame only. The table records tens of thousands of clones, 80% to 95% of them present only once. The data were taken from a study of T cells after posttransplantation cyclophosphamide. General study results and limits: TRB overlap between skin or GI tissue T cells and blood was limited. Recipient CMV seropositivity and CMV reactivation strongly tracked TRB clonality.

The CDR3 runs 17 residues. The V and J ends lost 1 base and 1 base respectively, with 17 bases between them. CDR1 and CDR2 (germline): SGHRS, YFSETQ. The chain combines TRBV5-1 with TRBJ1-1, with D perhaps matching TRBD1 (6 bases). Specimen: PBMCs. The sequence was obtained from a woman in her twenties or thirties in good health and a related stem cell transplant donor. CDR3 sequence reads: CASSLNSHRVRNTEAFF. Written as DNA, the CDR3 is TGCGCCAGCAGCTTGAATTCACACAGGGTGCGGAACACTGAAGCTTTCTTT.